This TCR beta chain was sequenced during a study of cytomegalovirus exposure and HLA in healthy donors. Amplification used 60 Vbeta primers and 13 Jbeta primers. Clones were sequenced by immunoSEQ multiplex PCR, and TCRdb holds only the in-frame ones, with some missing. The sample includes around 99,000 clones, around 70% of them seen just once. V lost 2 bases and J lost 2; bases outside the gene matches: 1. The CDR3 loop spans 14 amino acids. Per germline, CDR1 SNHLY and CDR2 FYNNEI. These donors, healthy bone marrow donors, were studied. The receptor's source is a woman aged 70-85 years in good health and CMV-seropositive. The genes are TRBV2 and TRBJ1-2; 8 bases match TRBD1. Sequenced input: PBMCs. Here the CDR3 reads CASSEQGANYGYTF. The CDR3 DNA reads as TGTGCCAGCAGTGAACAGGGGGCGAACTATGGCTACACCTTC.